This TCR beta chain derives from a study of cytomegalovirus exposure and HLA in healthy donors. Study details: Most donors, more than 80% of several hundred genotyped, fell in the Caucasian-associated ancestry cluster.

About this clone itself: What it recognizes is unknown.

The study, taken as a whole, reports: Later genetic work tied a missense DCLRE1C variant to beta-chain V and J trimming. The study had only CMV serostatus as immune exposure information.

CDR1 and CDR2 from the germline V gene are SEHNR and FQNEAQ (reference sequence). Trimming shortened V by 5 bases and J by 3 bases, and 14 bases separated the two germline ends. This CDR3 comprises 15 residues. Researchers ran the PCR with 60 Vbeta and 13 Jbeta primers. The repertoire was sequenced with immunoSEQ multiplex PCR; TCRdb's copy has only in-frame clones and lacks some. The sample includes about 80,000 clones, about 80% of them seen just once. The sequence came from a woman aged 45-65 years in good health and CMV-seropositive. The chain uses TRBV7-9 and TRBJ1-5; perhaps TRBD1 as D (5 bases). The sample taken for sequencing was PBMCs. CDR3 nucleotide sequence: TGTGCCAGCAGCCAGTCGGGGGTGACCAATCAGCCCCAGCATTTT. It specifies CASSQSGVTNQPQHF.